These 24 T cell receptor beta chains came from one sample sequenced in a study of T cell responses to AZD1222 COVID-19 vaccine. Produced via immunoSEQ multiplex PCR; TCRdb's table is partial and in-frame only. Of about 130,000 clones in the sample, roughly 93% are singletons; the top ten hold approximately 6.9%. Sequenced material: peripheral blood, taken 28 days after the second AZD1222 dose. The receptors here all came from an adult who received the AZD1222 COVID-19 vaccine.

For the CDR3, the DNA is TGTGCCAGCAGCCAAGACACCTCTACTCTAAACACCATATATTTT. This gives the protein CASSQDTSTLNTIYF. The chain recombines TRBV3-1 (or the pseudogene TRBV3-2) with TRBJ1-3; D remains unclear. Per germline, CDR1 LGHDT and CDR2 YNNKEL (reference sequence). This CDR3 has 15 amino acids. V lost 0 bases and J 6 bases, leaving 12 bases between the germline ends.

This chain connects TRBV7-9 to TRBJ1-5, with 8 bases fitting TRBD1. With V trimmed by 8 bases and J by 8 bases, 11 bases remained unmatched. CDR3 length: 14 residues. Germline V gives CDR1 SEHNR, CDR2 FQNEAQ (reference sequence). Written as DNA, the CDR3 is TGTGCCAGCGGAACGACAGGGGAGTCTAAGCCCCAGCATTTT. It specifies CASGTTGESKPQHF.

The rearrangement joins TRBV6-2 or TRBV6-3 to TRBJ2-2; 10 bases agree with TRBD1. The CDR3 length is 18 residues. The ends lost 1 base at V and 5 bases at J; junction bases unmatched: 10. The germline gives CDR1 MNHEY, CDR2 SVGEGT. As DNA, the CDR3 is TGTGCCAGCAGTTACTTCCTCCCCGACAGGGGGCTTACCGGGGAGCTGTTTTTT. Translation gives CASSYFLPDRGLTGELFF.

The genes are TRBV28 and TRBJ1-2; TRBD1 matches 7 bases. There are 13 residues in the CDR3. Losses at the gene ends were 6 bases for V and 4 bases for J; bases not matched to a gene: 5. Germline V lookup: CDR1 MDHEN, CDR2 SYDVKM. In nucleotides, the CDR3 is TGTGCCAGCAGCGAACAGGGGATCTATGGCTACACCTTC. Translated, it gives CASSEQGIYGYTF.

V gene TRBV19 combines with J gene TRBJ1-2; D gene unclear. Germline CDR1 LNHDA, CDR2 SQIVND (reference sequence). The CDR3 sequence is 16 residues long. Trimming shortened V by 5 bases and J by 0 bases, and 16 bases separated the two germline ends. CDR3 DNA sequence: TGTGCCAGTAGTCCAGGTGTTTTGGGAACTAACTATGGCTACACCTTC. Its translation: CASSPGVLGTNYGYTF.

This chain links TRBV7-3 with TRBJ1-3; no clear D gene. Germline V gene data show CDR1 as SGHTA and CDR2 as FQGTGA. The CDR3 length is 16 residues. V was shortened by 0 bases and J by 0 bases, with 9 bases between the two germline ends. Written as DNA, the CDR3 is TGTGCCAGCAGCTTAACTCACCCAGGCTCTGGAAACACCATATATTTT. Translating it yields CASSLTHPGSGNTIYF.

The gene calls are TRBV10-3 and TRBJ1-5, with no clear D. Trimming pared 5 bases from V and 5 bases from J, leaving 10 bases between. The CDR3 has 13 amino acids. CDR1 and CDR2 (germline): ENHRY, SYGVKD. Here the CDR3 DNA reads TGTGCCATCAGTTTGGGGAGGGATCAGCCCCAGCATTTT. Translated, it gives CAISLGRDQPQHF.

This chain uses TRBV6-5 with TRBJ1-2; possible D gene TRBD1, 5 bases. The germline V gene has CDR1 MNHEY and CDR2 SVGAGI. Trimming pared 5 bases from V and 4 bases from J, leaving 14 bases between. The CDR3 sequence is 14 residues long. The chain's CDR3 is CASSPTDKGYGYTF. The CDR3 bases are TGTGCCAGCAGTCCGACAGATAAAGGCTATGGCTACACCTTC.

This chain uses TRBV5-1 with TRBJ2-6; 7 bases map to TRBD1. There are 17 residues in the CDR3. V shed 3 bases and J 4 bases; nucleotides not matched to a gene: 10. Germline loops: CDR1 SGHRS, CDR2 YFSETQ. CDR3 coding DNA: TGCGCCAGCAGCTACAGGGGAAGGGCGAACGGGGCCAACGTCCTGACTTTC. Protein product: CASSYRGRANGANVLTF.

The gene calls are TRBV7-2 and TRBJ2-7; 7 nucleotides line up with TRBD1. The CDR3 spans 14 residues. V was pared by 4 bases and J by 5 bases, with 8 bases of the junction left unmatched. The germline V gene has CDR1 SGHTA and CDR2 FQGNSA. The CDR3 DNA sequence: TGTGCCAGCAGCTCGAGGGGGCAGGTCGACGAGCAGTACTTC. It translates to CASSSRGQVDEQYF.

The rearrangement links TRBV4-1 to TRBJ2-5; D may be TRBD1 or TRBD2 (5 bases each). CDR3 length: 12 amino acids. V was pared by 3 bases and J by 7 bases, with 9 bases between. Germline V gene lookup returns CDR1 MGHRA and CDR2 YSYEKL. The CDR3 DNA follows: TGCGCCAGCAGCCAGGGGGTGGGGACCCAGTACTTC. Its protein is CASSQGVGTQYF.

The chain recombines TRBV18 with TRBJ1-6; the D gene is possibly TRBD1 (5 bases). Trimming removed 0 bases from V and 10 bases from J, with 16 bases in between. The germline V gene encodes CDR1 KGHSH and CDR2 LQKENI. There are 16 residues in the CDR3. For the CDR3, the DNA is TGTGCCAGCTCACCACCGAATCGGGGGTCCGGATCACCCCTCCACTTT. Protein sequence: CASSPPNRGSGSPLHF.

This chain uses TRBV27 with TRBJ2-2; unclear D gene. The CDR3 spans 15 residues. Between the trimmed V and J ends, which lost 2 bases and 0 bases, there was a span of 7 bases. The germline CDR1 and CDR2 sequences are MNHEY and SMNVEV (reference sequence). The CDR3 region is CASSLVQTNTGELFF. The DNA of the CDR3 is TGTGCCAGCAGTTTAGTACAGACGAACACCGGGGAGCTGTTTTTT.

The gene calls are TRBV9 and TRBJ2-5, with 7 bases identical to TRBD2. Germline CDR1 is SGDLS and CDR2 is YYNGEE. CDR3 length equals 14 residues. J lost 3 bases, V lost 0 bases, and 2 bases had no gene match. CDR3 nucleotide sequence: TGTGCCAGCAGCGTAGCTAGCGGCAAAGAGACCCAGTACTTC. Its translation: CASSVASGKETQYF.

The V call is TRBV5-1, the J call TRBJ1-2; 7 bases agree with TRBD1. CDR3 length equals 13 residues. J gave up 10 bases and V 4 bases, and 10 bases lay outside the gene matches. The germline V gene encodes CDR1 SGHRS and CDR2 YFSETQ. CDR3 bases: TGCGCCAGCAGCGGGCAGGGGGAAGAAGCCTACACCTTC. It is translated as CASSGQGEEAYTF.

This rearrangement joins TRBV4-1 to TRBJ2-7; D is perhaps TRBD1 (5 bases). In germline, CDR1 is MGHRA, CDR2 YSYEKL. Trimming stripped 0 bases from V and 0 bases from J, with 12 bases between. The CDR3 has 16 residues. CDR3 DNA: TGCGCCAGCAGCCAAGAAGGAATAGGGGCCTCCTACGAGCAGTACTTC. Residues: CASSQEGIGASYEQYF.

CDR3 DNA: TGTGCCAGAAATGGAGCGATAGTAGGCTACACCTTC. Its protein is CARNGAIVGYTF. The genes are TRBV6-9 and TRBJ1-2; no reliable D call. Trimming shortened V by 9 bases and J by 8 bases, and 16 bases separated the two germline ends. Germline V gene lookup returns CDR1 MNHGY and CDR2 SVAAGI. This CDR3 comprises 12 residues.

In nucleotides, the CDR3 is TGTGCCAGCATTTATCGGCCGATGAACACCATATATTTT. This encodes CASIYRPMNTIYF. This rearrangement joins TRBV12-3 or TRBV12-4 to TRBJ1-3; D remains ambiguous. The CDR3 extends over 13 amino acids. With 7 bases removed from V and 7 bases from J, the gap between germline ends came to 14 bases.

CDR3 sequence (DNA): TGTGCCAGCAGTGCCCCGGGACTAGCGGAAGAGACCCAGTACTTC. The encoded protein is CASSAPGLAEETQYF. The genes are TRBV6-2 or TRBV6-3 and TRBJ2-5; TRBD2 agrees at 11 bases. Trimming at V came to 5 bases and at J to 3 bases, leaving 5 bases not matched to a gene. CDR1 MNHEY and CDR2 SVGEGT come from the germline V gene. The CDR3 length is 15 residues.

This sequence joins TRBV19 and TRBJ2-2; the D gene is possibly TRBD2 (5 bases). V was cut by 6 bases and J by 4 bases, with 9 bases left in between. In germline, CDR1 is LNHDA, CDR2 SQIVND (reference sequence). The CDR3 is made up of 13 amino acids. CDR3 in amino acids: CASRTGSTGELFF. CDR3 nucleotide sequence: TGTGCCAGTAGGACGGGGAGCACCGGGGAGCTGTTTTTT.

CDR3 sequence: CASSQGHRTVSGYTF. CDR3 coding DNA: TGTGCCAGCAGCCAAGGACATCGGACAGTTTCTGGCTACACCTTC. The gene calls are TRBV3-1 (or the pseudogene TRBV3-2) and TRBJ1-2, with a weak D call TRBD1 (6 bases). V was trimmed by 1 base and J by 7 bases, leaving 16 bases between them. The CDR3 is 15 residues long. Germline V gives CDR1 LGHDT, CDR2 YNNKEL (reference sequence).

The rearrangement links TRBV6-5 to TRBJ2-1; either TRBD1 or TRBD2 may supply D (5 bases each). Per the germline V gene, CDR1 is MNHEY and CDR2 is SVGAGI. The V end lost 0 bases, the J end lost 6 bases, and 12 bases lay between the germline ends. This CDR3 has 15 amino acids. CDR3 sequence (DNA): TGTGCCAGCAGTTACTCTGCGGACGGGGCCAATGAGCAGTTCTTC. This codes for CASSYSADGANEQFF.

J is TRBJ1-6 and V is TRBV4-1; 9 bases map to TRBD1. Germline V gives CDR1 MGHRA, CDR2 YSYEKL. The CDR3 consists of 16 residues. V dropped 0 bases and J dropped 6; count of bases not matched to a gene: 3. The DNA for the CDR3 is TGCGCCAGCAGCCAAGAAGGGACAGGGTTTAATTCACCCCTCCACTTT. Amino acids: CASSQEGTGFNSPLHF.

The rearrangement uses TRBV11-2 and TRBJ1-3; D gene ambiguous. The CDR3 is made up of 15 amino acids. CDR1 and CDR2 from the germline V gene are SGHAT and FQNNGV. V lost 1 base to trimming and J lost 4 bases, with 11 bases between them. The CDR3 DNA reads as TGTGCCAGCAGCTTAGTGGTGGGCACAGGAAACACCATATATTTT. This sequence encodes CASSLVVGTGNTIYF.